What follows describes a single TCR beta chain. Its antigen remains unidentified. These data are taken from a study of cytomegalovirus exposure and HLA in healthy donors. Study details: The approximately 700 first-cohort repertoires shared a platform with the 130 or so validation repertoires, as reported in a later analysis. Notes on the study in general: A list of roughly 180 TCR beta chains associated with cytomegalovirus was given. Reports indicated that the classifier achieved high specificity and sensitivity in diagnosing cytomegalovirus status. The tendency of first-cohort TCR clusters to co-occur in the approximately 120 validation repertoires was identified by a subsequent analysis.

Germline assignment: CDR1 MGHRA and CDR2 YSYEKL. CDR3 length: 14 residues. Trimming pared 4 bases from V and 7 bases from J, leaving 16 bases between. Method: immunoSEQ multiplex PCR; TCRdb's copy keeps in-frame clones and lacks some. This sample carries about 63,000 clones, 70% to 90% of them seen once, and the ten largest clones take roughly 1.2%. The sample comprised PBMCs. The receptor was isolated from a woman in her late teens or twenties in good health and CMV-seronegative. The chain is built from TRBV4-1 and TRBJ1-1, with D possibly matching TRBD1 (5 bases). As DNA, the CDR3 is TGCGCCAGCAGCCGCCTTCGGACAACAGGTGAAGCTTTCTTT. Encoded protein: CASSRLRTTGEAFF.